The 28 T cell receptor beta chains listed next were all sequenced from one sample in a study of blood T cells in healthy people across ages. Next came a second PCR, run for roughly 6 to 11 cycles, which used a sample-barcoded 5' primer along with a J-beta primer mix. In TCRdb, the 5' RACE reads were re-called with MiXCR into one record per CDR3 protein. The data contain roughly 1.6 million distinct CDR3 sequences, roughly a third of them singletons. The specimen sequenced was blood. The source is a woman aged 30 to 39 in good health.

This chain joins TRBV7-9 and TRBJ2-5; the match to TRBD2 covers 9 bases. J was trimmed by 7 bases and V by 3 bases; bases with no gene match: 9. Germline V gives CDR1 SEHNR, CDR2 FQNEAQ (reference sequence). This CDR3 region has 15 residues. The CDR3 here is CASSFGGGAGGTQYF. The CDR3 bases are TGTGCCAGCAGCTTTGGCGGGGGGGCCGGAGGGACCCAGTACTTC.

This rearrangement joins TRBV5-3 to TRBJ2-2; TRBD2 matches at 8 bases. TRBV5-3 is assigned to the ORF class and has an uncertain function. Trimming removed 6 bases from V and 0 bases from J; junction bases left unmatched: 10. The CDR3 covers 17 residues. CDR3 protein: CARTPLKRGPNTGELFF. The CDR3 nucleotides are TGTGCCAGAACCCCCTTAAAGCGGGGGCCGAACACCGGGGAGCTGTTTTTT.

This clonotype has just a few counts. The rearrangement uses TRBV12-3 or TRBV12-4 and TRBJ2-5; the match to TRBD1 covers 10 bases. J was trimmed by 4 bases and V by 7 bases; bases with no gene match: 9. The CDR3 is 15 residues long. CDR3 in DNA: TGTGCCAGCAATACTCCGACAGGGGGCGGAGAGACCCAGTACTTC. Residues: CASNTPTGGGETQYF.

The chain couples TRBV5-1 to TRBJ1-2; no firm D call. Looked up from germline, CDR1 is SGHRS and CDR2 is YFSETQ. The CDR3 consists of 14 residues. V was shortened by 0 bases and J by 7 bases, with 13 bases between the two germline ends. The CDR3 here is CASSLDEVYGGYTF. CDR3 DNA sequence: TGCGCCAGCAGCTTGGATGAGGTTTACGGTGGCTACACCTTC.

The chain has TRBV15 and TRBJ2-3; TRBD1 or TRBD2 may be the D gene (6 bases each). V lost 0 bases and J 4 bases, leaving 14 bases between the germline ends. Looked up from germline, CDR1 is LNHNV and CDR2 is YYDKDF (reference sequence). The CDR3 contains 16 residues. The CDR3 DNA follows: TGTGCCACCAGCAGAGACCGGGGGCCCCCCTCAGATACGCAGTATTTT. Amino acids: CATSRDRGPPSDTQYF.

V and J are TRBV5-1 and TRBJ2-4; TRBD1 is a possible D gene (6 bases). The DNA end lines up better with TRBJ2-7; the J call may be wrong. Germline loops: CDR1 SGHRS, CDR2 YFSETQ. There are 15 residues in the CDR3. In nucleotides, the CDR3 is TGCGCCAGCAGCCCAGGGGCAGGAGTTCGAGACGAGCAGTACTTC. Amino acid sequence: CASSPGAGVRDEQYF.

This clonotype has a handful of counts. The V gene is TRBV6-6, the J gene TRBJ2-3; D is ambiguous. V was pared by 5 bases and J by 0 bases, with 18 bases between. CDR3 size: 17 residues. From germline, CDR1 is MNHNY and CDR2 SVGAGI (reference sequence). The CDR3 is CASSPHRVLPSTDTQYF. DNA for the CDR3: TGTGCCAGCAGTCCCCATCGGGTCCTCCCTAGCACAGATACGCAGTATTTT.

The chain has TRBV24-1 and TRBJ2-1; D is unresolved. Germline-derived CDR1 and CDR2 are KGHDR and SFDVKD. V shed 0 bases and J shed 10 bases, with 15 bases lying between them. The CDR3 loop spans 15 amino acids. The CDR3: CATSDLTASVKEQFF. The CDR3, as DNA: TGTGCCACCAGTGATTTGACAGCTAGTGTCAAAGAGCAGTTCTTC.

This clonotype was counted a few times. This chain links TRBV20-1 with TRBJ2-1; D may be TRBD1 or TRBD2 (5 bases each). CDR3 length equals 15 residues. V was cut by 0 bases and J by 4 bases, with 13 bases left in between. CDR1 and CDR2 from the germline V gene are DFQATT and SNEGSKA (reference sequence). The CDR3 region has the DNA TGCAGTGCTAGAGACCGAGGGGTCGTGTACAATGAGCAGTTCTTC. It is translated as CSARDRGVVYNEQFF.

This clonotype occurred a few times. The genes are TRBV12-3 or TRBV12-4 and TRBJ1-1; D is uncertain. The CDR3 has 16 amino acids. Between the trimmed V and J ends, which lost 3 bases and 1 base, there was a span of 15 bases. The CDR3 nucleotides are TGTGCCAGCAGTTTCCGCCCGGAACGGGGGAACACTGAAGCTTTCTTT. Protein: CASSFRPERGNTEAFF.

The chain employs TRBV29-1 and TRBJ2-1; TRBD2 matches 8 bases. Germline V gene lookup returns CDR1 SQVTM and CDR2 ANQGSEA. This CDR3 is built from 16 residues. J gave up 0 bases and V 7 bases, and 11 bases lay outside the gene matches. The CDR3, as DNA: TGCAGCGCAAAACTAGCGGTCGGGAGCTCCTACAATGAGCAGTTCTTC. Translated, it gives CSAKLAVGSSYNEQFF.

This clonotype has only a few counts. The V call is TRBV5-1, the J call TRBJ2-7; possible D gene TRBD1, 7 bases. This CDR3 spans 14 amino acids. Germline V gene sequence: CDR1 SGHRS, CDR2 YFSETQ. The V gene lost 5 bases and the J gene lost 1 base, with 13 bases spanning the gap. This CDR3 is CASRQGGDSYEQYF. In nucleotides, the CDR3 is TGCGCCAGCAGGCAGGGGGGCGATTCCTACGAGCAGTACTTC.

The rearrangement joins TRBV7-9 to TRBJ2-3; D call uncertain. Per the germline V gene, CDR1 is SEHNR and CDR2 is FQNEAQ (reference sequence). V lost 2 bases and J lost 0, with 9 bases in between. The CDR3 covers 15 residues. CDR3 bases: TGTGCCAGCAGCTTAAGTAGGGCTAGCACAGATACGCAGTATTTT. This sequence encodes CASSLSRASTDTQYF.

The chain links TRBV27 to TRBJ2-3; D gene ambiguous. The CDR3 runs to 12 residues. V was shortened by 4 bases and J by 7 bases, with 9 bases between the two germline ends. CDR1 is MNHEY, CDR2 SMNVEV, per germline (reference sequence). For the CDR3, the DNA is TGTGCCAGCAGTTCCCCGGCCAATACGCAGTATTTT. Residues: CASSSPANTQYF.

J is TRBJ2-1 and V is TRBV2; D might be TRBD2 (5 bases). Germline CDR1 is SNHLY and CDR2 is FYNNEI. The V end was cut by 5 bases, the J end by 6 bases, with 8 bases between. The CDR3 covers 12 residues. This CDR3 is CASSSGSNEQFF. The CDR3 DNA reads TGTGCCAGCAGTTCGGGGTCCAATGAGCAGTTCTTC.

Comments on this clonotype: A read error may be the cause here, since a much bigger clone is one base away. This chain uses TRBV29-1 with TRBJ2-4; TRBD2 is a possible D gene (6 bases). The CDR3 is 11 amino acids. Germline CDR1 and CDR2: SQVTM and ANQGSEA. V lost 6 bases, J lost 9 bases, and 12 bases lay in between. Written as DNA, the CDR3 is TGCAGCGTGGGGGGTCGGGGCATTCAGTACTTC. Protein sequence: CSVGGRGIQYF.

This clonotype was observed a handful of times. The chain is built from TRBV6-5 and TRBJ2-2, with a weak D call TRBD2 (6 bases). Looked up from germline, CDR1 is MNHEY and CDR2 is SVGAGI. The CDR3 loop spans 13 amino acids. Trimming shortened V by 5 bases and J by 7 bases, and 11 bases separated the two germline ends. CDR3 protein: CASSNRRGGELFF. In DNA, the CDR3 is TGTGCCAGCAGTAACAGGAGGGGCGGGGAGCTGTTTTTT.

This clonotype was picked up a small number of times. The genes are TRBV28 and TRBJ2-7; D is perhaps TRBD2 (5 bases). V lost 4 bases and J 9 bases, leaving 25 bases between the germline ends. The CDR3 spans 16 residues. Germline loops: CDR1 MDHEN, CDR2 SYDVKM. DNA of the CDR3: TGTGCCAGCAGTTCCCCGGACTGGGAGCCCACCTGGTGGCAGTACTTC. This sequence encodes CASSSPDWEPTWWQYF. Using reference TRBV28 and TRBJ2-7 for the parts outside the CDR3, the full variable domain is DVKVTQSSRYLVKRTGEKVFLECVQDMDHENMFWYRQDPGLGLRLIYFSYDVKMKEKGDIPEGYSVSREKKERFSLILESASTNQTSMYLCASSSPDWEPTWWQYFGPGTRLTVT.

This chain uses TRBV6-2 or TRBV6-3 with TRBJ2-3; TRBD2 matches 9 bases. CDR3 length: 18 amino acids. After removal of 0 bases from V and 0 bases from J, the junction contained 7 bases not matched to a gene. CDR1 and CDR2 (germline): MNHEY, SVGEGT. For the CDR3, the DNA is TGTGCCAGCAGTTACTCGAGCGGGGGGTCCTCAAGCACAGATACGCAGTATTTT. Its protein is CASSYSSGGSSSTDTQYF.

The chain recombines TRBV30 with TRBJ1-2; D not certain. Germline assignment: CDR1 GTSNPN and CDR2 SVGIG (reference sequence). The CDR3 is made up of 14 amino acids. V was cut by 0 bases and J by 2 bases, with 10 bases left in between. The CDR3 sequence: CAWSVNPENYGYTF. CDR3 sequence (DNA): TGTGCCTGGAGTGTAAACCCGGAGAACTATGGCTACACCTTC. Looking up the rest from reference TRBV30 and TRBJ1-2 gives the full variable domain: SQTIHQWPATLVQPVGSPLSLECTVEGTSNPNLYWYRQAAGRGLQLLFYSVGIGQISSEVPQNLSASRPQDRQFILSSKKLLLSDSGFYLCAWSVNPENYGYTFGSGTRLTVV.

The genes are TRBV7-4 and TRBJ2-7; 9 nucleotides align to TRBD2. The J segment lost 9 bases and the V segment lost 3 bases, leaving 9 bases of the junction unmatched. Germline CDR1 and CDR2: SGHVT and SQSDAQ. The CDR3 has 14 amino acids. Here the CDR3 reads CASSFGLARGGQYF. Here the CDR3 DNA reads TGTGCCAGCAGCTTCGGACTAGCGCGAGGGGGGCAGTACTTC.

The chain links TRBV5-1 to TRBJ2-5, with 11 bases fitting TRBD2. TRBJ2-7 matches the DNA end more closely, so the J call is doubtful. Germline V lookup: CDR1 SGHRS, CDR2 YFSETQ. There are 16 residues in the CDR3. CDR3 loop: CASSSGRGTSGYEQYF. In nucleotides, the CDR3 is TGCGCCAGCAGCTCGGGGCGGGGGACTAGCGGCTACGAGCAGTACTTC.

This clonotype was seen more than once but under ten times. V usage is TRBV7-3 and J usage is TRBJ2-7, with D tentatively TRBD1 (6 bases). Germline CDR1 SGHTA, CDR2 FQGTGA. V gave up 4 bases and J gave up 5 bases, with 15 bases separating them. CDR3 length equals 14 residues. Here the CDR3 reads CASSSPRGSDEQYF. Written as DNA, the CDR3 is TGTGCCAGCAGCTCGCCCAGGGGAAGCGACGAGCAGTACTTC.

This clonotype was seen more than once but under ten times. The V call is TRBV28, the J call TRBJ2-7, with 8 bases that match TRBD2. In germline, CDR1 is MDHEN, CDR2 SYDVKM. Germline trimming cut 6 bases from V and 0 bases from J; bases unmatched to any gene: 13. This CDR3 has 17 residues. The CDR3 is CASSTNIERESSYEQYF. CDR3 nucleotides: TGTGCCAGCAGCACCAACATAGAGCGGGAGAGCTCCTACGAGCAGTACTTC.

This clonotype was found a few times. The gene calls are TRBV6-5 and TRBJ2-7; a possible D gene is TRBD2 (5 bases). V was trimmed by 0 bases and J by 7 bases, leaving 13 bases between them. The CDR3 is made up of 14 amino acids. Germline V lookup: CDR1 MNHEY, CDR2 SVGAGI. CDR3 in amino acids: CASSYSRTPNEQYF. In nucleotides, the CDR3 is TGTGCCAGCAGTTACTCCCGGACTCCCAATGAGCAGTACTTC.

This clonotype turned up a few times. The rearrangement joins TRBV20-1 to TRBJ2-5; 8 nucleotides agree with TRBD1. Germline lookup yields CDR1 DFQATT and CDR2 SNEGSKA (reference sequence). CDR3 length: 18 amino acids. The ends lost 4 bases at V and 1 base at J; junction bases unmatched: 17. For the CDR3, the DNA is TGCAGTGCTATAGCTACTTTGAGGACAGGGCCCACCCAAGAGACCCAGTACTTC. Residues: CSAIATLRTGPTQETQYF.

V gene TRBV5-1 combines with J gene TRBJ2-1; 9 nucleotides agree with TRBD1. Trimming took 7 bases from V and 0 from J; bases not matched to a gene: 8. Germline V CDR1 and CDR2: SGHRS, YFSETQ. CDR3 length equals 16 residues. CDR3 amino acids: CASGRTGVSSYNEQFF. CDR3 sequence (DNA): TGCGCCAGCGGCCGGACAGGGGTGAGCTCCTACAATGAGCAGTTCTTC.

This clonotype has a handful of counts. The chain employs TRBV12-3 or TRBV12-4 and TRBJ1-2; D gene unclear. This CDR3 has 16 residues. Deletions cut 4 bases from V and 3 bases from J, with 18 bases between. The CDR3, as DNA: TGTGCCAGCAGTTCCTCAGGCCGCGGCGAGGACTATGGCTACACCTTC. It yields the protein CASSSSGRGEDYGYTF.